Following are 22 T cell receptor beta chains from one sample sequenced in a study of shared T cell receptors in the human thymus. The assay was immunoSEQ multiplex PCR, and TCRdb's table has in-frame clones only and misses some. The table shows approximately 660,000 clones, with 88% occurring only once. These data are also associated with another study on human thymus T cells.

Sequenced input: thymocytes. These receptors all stem from a boy under two years old with a congenital heart defect.

The chain is built from TRBV5-1 and TRBJ1-1, with D hard to call. From germline, CDR1 is SGHRS and CDR2 YFSETQ. CDR3 size: 14 residues. Trimming left V 4 bases short and J 4 bases short, with 14 bases between. The chain's CDR3 is CASSNNHTITEAFF. DNA of the CDR3: TGCGCCAGCAGCAACAACCACACAATCACTGAAGCTTTCTTT.

The rearrangement uses TRBV30 and TRBJ2-7; weak D call: TRBD1 (6 bases). The CDR3 length is 13 residues. Germline values: CDR1 GTSNPN, CDR2 SVGIG (reference sequence). Trimming shortened V by 2 bases and J by 5 bases, and 13 bases separated the two germline ends. CDR3 sequence: CAWSTNRAHEQYF. Written as DNA, the CDR3 is TGTGCCTGGAGTACGAACAGGGCCCACGAGCAGTACTTC.

This clone was counted only a few times. The chain joins TRBV6-1 to TRBJ1-2; TRBD1 aligns across 7 bases. Trimming at V came to 5 bases and at J to 3 bases, leaving 9 bases not matched to a gene. Germline lookup yields CDR1 MNHNS and CDR2 SASEGT. This CDR3 has 15 residues. The CDR3 protein is CASSHRDSPYYGYTF. As DNA, the CDR3 is TGTGCCAGCAGTCACCGGGACAGCCCTTACTATGGCTACACCTTC.

The CDR3 DNA is TGTGCCAGCAGTTTAGAGAGAGGGGACGGACTAGCAACCGAGCAGTACTTC. The encoded protein is CASSLERGDGLATEQYF. The chain has TRBV27 and TRBJ2-7; 8 bases are a match to TRBD2. Germline CDR1 reads MNHEY; CDR2 reads SMNVEV (reference sequence). The CDR3 covers 17 residues. Germline trimming cut 2 bases from V and 6 bases from J; bases unmatched to any gene: 15.

The chain links TRBV7-2 to TRBJ2-7, with TRBD2 identical over 10 bases. Germline V lookup: CDR1 SGHTA, CDR2 FQGNSA. This CDR3 has 20 residues. Germline trimming cut 0 bases from V and 3 bases from J; bases unmatched to any gene: 17. The CDR3 DNA reads TGTGCCAGCAGCTTAGCAGCTAGCGGGAGAACGTGGAGTGGGGTCTACGAGCAGTACTTC. Translated, it gives CASSLAASGRTWSGVYEQYF. Filled out from reference TRBV7-2 and TRBJ2-7, the complete variable domain reads GAGVSQSPSNKVTEKGKDVELRCDPISGHTALYWYRQSLGQGLEFLIYFQGNSAPDKSGLPSDRFSAERTGGSVSTLTIQRTQQEDSAVYLCASSLAASGRTWSGVYEQYFGPGTRLTVT.

This clone was recorded only once. The rearrangement links TRBV7-9 to TRBJ1-4; D not resolved. CDR3 length: 15 residues. Per the germline V gene, CDR1 is SEHNR and CDR2 is FQNEAQ (reference sequence). Trimming took off 5 bases at V and 7 bases at J, with 17 bases between the two ends. In DNA form, the CDR3 reads TGTGCCAGCAGCAGGAAGGCAGGCTCAGGTGAAAAACTGTTTTTT. It yields the protein CASSRKAGSGEKLFF.

This chain uses TRBV5-6 with TRBJ2-7, with 7 nucleotides matching TRBD1. CDR1 SGHDT and CDR2 YYEEEE come from the germline V gene. V shed 5 bases and J 2 bases; nucleotides not matched to a gene: 4. The CDR3 consists of 13 residues. CDR3 region: CASRKTGTYEQYF. Here the CDR3 DNA reads TGTGCCAGCAGGAAGACAGGGACCTACGAGCAGTACTTC.

The rearrangement joins TRBV7-2 to TRBJ1-2; D gene uncertain. This CDR3 spans 16 amino acids. CDR1 SGHTA and CDR2 FQGNSA come from the germline V gene. V lost 5 bases, J lost 4 bases, and 20 bases lay in between. The chain's CDR3 is CASSLPVSLNLYGYTF. The CDR3, as DNA: TGTGCCAGCAGCCTACCCGTCTCCCTCAACCTCTATGGCTACACCTTC.

The V and J genes are TRBV29-1 and TRBJ1-2; D perhaps matches TRBD1 (5 bases). Germline V gene lookup returns CDR1 SQVTM and CDR2 ANQGSEA. The CDR3 has 14 amino acids. Trimming shortened V by 5 bases and J by 4 bases, and 17 bases separated the two germline ends. CDR3 sequence reads: CSVPIPGYGYGYTF. In nucleotides, the CDR3 is TGCAGCGTTCCCATTCCAGGGTACGGCTATGGCTACACCTTC.

This clone was detected a few times. The V call is TRBV19, the J call TRBJ1-1; a weak D match, TRBD1 (5 bases). The V gene lost 3 bases and the J gene lost 7 bases, with 15 bases spanning the gap. The CDR3 is made up of 14 amino acids. Germline V gene lookup returns CDR1 LNHDA and CDR2 SQIVND (reference sequence). The CDR3 here is CASSITGRKGEAFF. In nucleotides, the CDR3 is TGTGCCAGTAGTATTACAGGAAGAAAGGGTGAAGCTTTCTTT.

In this sample, this clone turned up once. J is TRBJ2-2 and V is TRBV27; 7 bases match TRBD2. The CDR3 consists of 18 residues. The V gene's germline CDR1 is MNHEY and CDR2 SMNVEV (reference sequence). The junction had 11 bases not matched to a gene; V was cut back by 0 bases and J by 4 bases. CDR3 amino acids: CASSLSGMGGSSTGELFF. Written as DNA, the CDR3 is TGTGCCAGCAGTTTATCGGGCATGGGCGGGAGTTCCACCGGGGAGCTGTTTTTT.

The chain couples TRBV28 to TRBJ1-1; 7 nucleotides align to TRBD1. CDR1 and CDR2 from the germline V gene are MDHEN and SYDVKM. There are 14 residues in the CDR3. The ends lost 4 bases at V and 5 bases at J; junction bases unmatched: 7. The CDR3 loop is CASSSHRGGTEAFF. CDR3 nucleotide sequence: TGTGCCAGCAGTTCGCACAGGGGAGGTACTGAAGCTTTCTTT.

The chain has TRBV10-3 and TRBJ2-6, with D possibly TRBD1 on 5 matching bases. The V end lost 2 bases, the J end lost 0 bases, and 5 bases lay between the germline ends. Germline-derived CDR1 and CDR2 are ENHRY and SYGVKD. The CDR3 has 15 residues. As DNA, the CDR3 is TGTGCCATCAGTGAGCAGGGCTCTGGGGCCAACGTCCTGACTTTC. Protein: CAISEQGSGANVLTF.

This chain connects TRBV5-1 to TRBJ2-7, with D unclear. Germline CDR1 and CDR2: SGHRS and YFSETQ. The CDR3 covers 15 residues. The germline V and J ends were trimmed by 0 bases and 2 bases, with 12 bases remaining between them. The CDR3, as DNA: TGCGCCAGCAGCTTGGAGCAGGTCAAACCCTACGAGCAGTACTTC. This translates into CASSLEQVKPYEQYF.

The chain links TRBV6-1 to TRBJ2-7; 11 bases are shared with TRBD2. Trimming at V came to 6 bases and at J to 1 base, leaving 2 bases not matched to a gene. CDR1 and CDR2 (germline): MNHNS, SASEGT. CDR3 length equals 14 residues. CDR3 protein: CASRPSGRSYEQYF. The CDR3 DNA reads TGTGCCAGCAGACCTAGCGGGAGGTCCTACGAGCAGTACTTC.

V is TRBV25-1 and J is TRBJ2-3, with 11 bases fitting TRBD2. The CDR3 runs 14 residues. The V gene end was trimmed by 2 bases and the J gene end by 5 bases; junction bases not matched to a gene: 0. The germline V gene has CDR1 MGHDK and CDR2 SYGVNS. CDR3 nucleotides: TGTGCCAGCAGTGAACTAGCGGGAGGAGATACGCAGTATTTT. Residues: CASSELAGGDTQYF.

This chain connects TRBV5-8 to TRBJ2-7; D possibly corresponds to TRBD2 (5 bases). Germline V CDR1 and CDR2: SGHTS, YDEGEE. The ends were cut back, 4 bases at V and 6 bases at J, with 20 bases in the middle. This CDR3 is 15 amino acids long. The DNA for the CDR3 is TGTGCCAGCAGCACCCGGGATCTCACGTGGGGCGAGCAGTACTTC. This sequence encodes CASSTRDLTWGEQYF.

V is TRBV2 and J is TRBJ2-1, with a possible D match to TRBD2 (6 bases). The CDR3 is 13 amino acids. CDR1 and CDR2 from the germline V gene are SNHLY and FYNNEI. The ends were cut back, 7 bases at V and 5 bases at J, with 12 bases in the middle. The CDR3 loop is CASNRESHNEQFF. The CDR3 DNA sequence: TGTGCCAGCAACCGGGAGAGCCACAATGAGCAGTTCTTC.

The chain carries TRBV4-3 and TRBJ1-2; TRBD1 is a possible D gene (6 bases). Germline V gene sequence: CDR1 LGHNA, CDR2 YSLEER. Between the trimmed V and J ends, which lost 3 bases and 2 bases, there was a span of 16 bases. CDR3 length: 16 amino acids. CDR3 in amino acids: CASSHLGVQGNYGYTF. The CDR3 region has the DNA TGCGCCAGCAGCCATTTGGGGGTGCAGGGGAACTATGGCTACACCTTC.

This clone appeared a single time. V usage is TRBV28 and J usage is TRBJ1-2; a possible D gene is TRBD1 (6 bases). Trimming shortened V by 4 bases and J by 4 bases, and 31 bases separated the two germline ends. The CDR3 has 20 amino acids. Germline CDR1 and CDR2: MDHEN and SYDVKM. DNA for the CDR3: TGTGCCAGCAGTTCACCATCCCAACACCGGGACCCAGGGGTGGGCTATGGCTACACCTTC. Encoded protein: CASSSPSQHRDPGVGYGYTF.

The genes are TRBV6-5 and TRBJ2-7; 10 bases align to TRBD1. V trimming: 5 bases; J trimming: 6 bases; junction bases outside the gene matches: 7. Germline CDR1 reads MNHEY; CDR2 reads SVGAGI. This CDR3 contains 14 residues. CDR3 residues: CASSPRDRGLEQYF. In DNA, the CDR3 is TGTGCCAGCAGTCCCCGGGACAGGGGTCTCGAGCAGTACTTC.

The J gene is TRBJ2-1, the V gene TRBV27; TRBD1 is a possible D gene (5 bases). This CDR3 is built from 16 residues. V gave up 5 bases and J gave up 3 bases, with 17 bases separating them. Looked up from germline, CDR1 is MNHEY and CDR2 is SMNVEV (reference sequence). CDR3 protein: CASSPDPPQGYNEQFF. The CDR3 DNA follows: TGTGCCAGCAGTCCCGATCCACCCCAGGGCTACAATGAGCAGTTCTTC.